The 7 T cell receptor beta chains reported below all come from one sample, sequenced in a study of OX40 agonist ivuxolimab in advanced cancers. Clones were sequenced by immunoSEQ multiplex PCR, and TCRdb holds only the in-frame ones, with some missing. In the table there are over 100,000 clones, 85% to 95% of which are singletons. Sequences were derived from CD4+ or CD8+ T cells sorted from blood, sampled in a trial of the OX40 agonist ivuxolimab. These receptors were obtained from an adult with an advanced solid tumor such as melanoma, head and neck, liver or kidney cancer.

The gene calls are TRBV11-2 and TRBJ1-2, with TRBD1 matching over 8 bases. Germline CDR1 reads SGHAT; CDR2 reads FQNNGV. This CDR3 comprises 16 residues. V lost 0 bases, J lost 7 bases, and 10 bases stayed unmatched. CDR3 residues: CASSLEGRSGTGGYTF. The CDR3 DNA reads TGTGCCAGCAGCTTAGAAGGTCGCTCAGGGACAGGTGGCTACACCTTC.

This clone has only one observation. The chain combines TRBV25-1 with TRBJ1-4; unclear D gene. Germline V gene sequence: CDR1 MGHDK, CDR2 SYGVNS. The CDR3 has 16 amino acids. V shed 4 bases and J shed 4 bases, with 16 bases lying between them. The CDR3 DNA reads as TGTGCCAGCAGTGGGCGATTAGGGCTAAATAATGAAAAACTGTTTTTT. The encoded protein is CASSGRLGLNNEKLFF.

The gene calls are TRBV6-5 and TRBJ2-3; D gene unclear. CDR1 and CDR2 from the germline V gene are MNHEY and SVGAGI. CDR3 length: 12 amino acids. V was clipped by 6 bases and J by 0 bases, with 4 bases between them. The CDR3 DNA sequence: TGTGCCAGCAGGACAAGCACAGATACGCAGTATTTT. Amino acids: CASRTSTDTQYF.

This rearrangement joins TRBV5-1 to TRBJ1-6, with D perhaps matching TRBD1 (5 bases). Germline CDR1 and CDR2: SGHRS and YFSETQ. Trimming took off 4 bases at V and 4 bases at J, with 9 bases between the two ends. This CDR3 contains 14 residues. The CDR3 region is CASSPWGYNSPLHF. The CDR3 bases are TGCGCCAGCAGCCCATGGGGGTATAATTCACCCCTCCACTTT.

CDR3 sequence (DNA): TGTGCCAGCAGCTCTCCACAGGGGGATCACACCGGGGAGCTGTTTTTT. This sequence encodes CASSSPQGDHTGELFF. This chain connects TRBV5-4 to TRBJ2-2; 8 positions agree with TRBD1. J lost 3 bases, V lost 3 bases, and 7 bases had no gene match. Per the germline V gene, CDR1 is SGHNT and CDR2 is YYREEE (reference sequence). CDR3 length equals 16 residues.

V gene TRBV10-3 combines with J gene TRBJ2-5; tentatively, D is TRBD2 (5 bases). V was cut by 7 bases and J by 2 bases, with 11 bases left in between. CDR3 length equals 13 residues. Per germline, CDR1 ENHRY and CDR2 SYGVKD. The CDR3 nucleotides read TGTGCCATCAACAAAGCGGTTCAAGAGACCCAGTACTTC. Translated, it gives CAINKAVQETQYF.

The chain joins TRBV18 to TRBJ1-1, with D perhaps matching TRBD1 (6 bases). The CDR3 is 15 amino acids. Germline-derived CDR1 and CDR2 are KGHSH and LQKENI. V lost 3 bases, J lost 1 base, and 12 bases lay in between. CDR3 loop: CASSPLTGTNTEAFF. The CDR3 nucleotides read TGTGCCAGCTCACCTTTGACAGGAACGAACACTGAAGCTTTCTTT.